This T cell receptor (beta chain) was observed in a study of cytomegalovirus exposure and HLA in healthy donors. The CDR3 has 12 residues. Germline assignment: CDR1 MNHNY and CDR2 SVGAGI (reference sequence). Trimming took off 5 bases at V and 9 bases at J, with 8 bases between the two ends. The study's findings and limits: A link between a missense DCLRE1C variant and TCR beta V- and J-gene trimming emerged from a later analysis. A list of roughly 160 TCR beta chains associated with cytomegalovirus was given. A later analysis found most CMV-associated TCR beta chains apparently HLA-restricted.

PCR was performed using 60 Vbeta and 13 Jbeta primers. The protocol was immunoSEQ multiplex PCR, while the TCRdb copy is restricted to in-frame clones and leaves out a portion. The sample yields about 69,000 clones, roughly three quarters seen once. A note on this clone: What it binds is unknown.

Sequencing used PBMCs. The chain couples TRBV6-6 to TRBJ1-6; no definite D call. The receptor was isolated from a man between 18 and 35 years old in good health and CMV-seronegative. The CDR3 coding sequence is TGTGCCAGCAGTCCAGCGGGTTCACCCCTCCACTTT. The encoded protein is CASSPAGSPLHF.